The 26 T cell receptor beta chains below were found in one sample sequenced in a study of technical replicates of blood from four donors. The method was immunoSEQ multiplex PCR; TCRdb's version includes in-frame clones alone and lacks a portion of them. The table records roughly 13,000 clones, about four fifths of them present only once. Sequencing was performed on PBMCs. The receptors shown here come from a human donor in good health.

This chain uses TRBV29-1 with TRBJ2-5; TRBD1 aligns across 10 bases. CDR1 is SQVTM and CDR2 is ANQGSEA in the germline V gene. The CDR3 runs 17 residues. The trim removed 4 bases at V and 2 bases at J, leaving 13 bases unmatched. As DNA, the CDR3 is TGCAGCGTTGCCGGCGTGTTGGACAGGGGGGGGCAAGAGACCCAGTACTTC. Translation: CSVAGVLDRGGQETQYF.

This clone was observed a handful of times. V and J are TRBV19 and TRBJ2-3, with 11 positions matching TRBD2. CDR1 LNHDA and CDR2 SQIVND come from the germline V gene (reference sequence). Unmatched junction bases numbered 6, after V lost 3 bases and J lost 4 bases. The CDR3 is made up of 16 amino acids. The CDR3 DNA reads TGTGCCAGTAGTATTGCCCTAGCGGGAGGAGCAGATACGCAGTATTTT. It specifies CASSIALAGGADTQYF. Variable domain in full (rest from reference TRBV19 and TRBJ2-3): DGGITQSPKYLFRKEGQNVTLSCEQNLNHDAMYWYRQDPGQGLRLIYYSQIVNDFQKGDIAEGYSVSREKKESFPLTVTSAQKNPTAFYLCASSIALAGGADTQYFGPGTRLTVL.

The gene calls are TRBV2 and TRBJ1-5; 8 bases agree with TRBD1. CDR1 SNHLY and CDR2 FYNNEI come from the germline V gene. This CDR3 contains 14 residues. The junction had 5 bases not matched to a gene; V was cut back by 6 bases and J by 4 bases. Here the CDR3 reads CASRPQGGNQPQHF. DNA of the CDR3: TGTGCCAGCAGACCACAGGGGGGGAATCAGCCCCAGCATTTT. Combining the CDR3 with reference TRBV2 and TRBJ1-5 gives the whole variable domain EPEVTQTPSHQVTQMGQEVILRCVPISNHLYFYWYRQILGQKVEFLVSFYNNEISEKSEIFDDQFSVERPDGSNFTLKIRSTKLEDSAMYFCASRPQGGNQPQHFGDGTRLSIL.

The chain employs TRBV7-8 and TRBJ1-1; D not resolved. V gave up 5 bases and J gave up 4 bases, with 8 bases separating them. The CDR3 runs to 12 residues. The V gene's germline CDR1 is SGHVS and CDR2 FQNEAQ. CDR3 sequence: CASSIYFTEAFF. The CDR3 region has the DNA TGTGCCAGCAGCATTTACTTCACTGAAGCTTTCTTT. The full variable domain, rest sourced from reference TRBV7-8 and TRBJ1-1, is GAGVSQSPRYKVAKRGQDVALRCDPISGHVSLFWYQQALGQGPEFLTYFQNEAQLDKSGLPSDRFFAERPEGSVSTLKIQRTQQEDSAVYLCASSIYFTEAFFGQGTRLTVV.

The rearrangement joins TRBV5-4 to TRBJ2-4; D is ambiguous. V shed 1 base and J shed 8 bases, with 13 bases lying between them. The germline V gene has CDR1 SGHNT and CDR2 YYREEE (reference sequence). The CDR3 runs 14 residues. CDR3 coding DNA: TGTGCCAGCAGCTTGAGTCTAGTTGAAGACATTCAGTACTTC. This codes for CASSLSLVEDIQYF.

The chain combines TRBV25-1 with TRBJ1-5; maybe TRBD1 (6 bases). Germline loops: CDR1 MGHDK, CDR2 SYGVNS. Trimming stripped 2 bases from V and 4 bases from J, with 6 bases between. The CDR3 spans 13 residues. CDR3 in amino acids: CASSETGNQPQHF. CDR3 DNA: TGTGCCAGCAGTGAAACAGGGAATCAGCCCCAGCATTTT.

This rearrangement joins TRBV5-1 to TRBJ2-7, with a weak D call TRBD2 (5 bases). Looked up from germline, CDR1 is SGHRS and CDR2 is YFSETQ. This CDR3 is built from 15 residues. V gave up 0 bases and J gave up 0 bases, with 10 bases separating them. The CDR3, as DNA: TGCGCCAGCAGCTTGGGAGGGTTCGGCTCCTACGAGCAGTACTTC. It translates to CASSLGGFGSYEQYF.

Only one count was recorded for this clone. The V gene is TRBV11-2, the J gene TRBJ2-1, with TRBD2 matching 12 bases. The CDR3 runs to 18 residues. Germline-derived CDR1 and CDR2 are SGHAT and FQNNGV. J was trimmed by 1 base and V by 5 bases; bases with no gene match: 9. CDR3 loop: CASSAGTSGPTSYNEQFF. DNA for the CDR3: TGTGCCAGCAGCGCCGGGACTAGCGGGCCGACTTCCTACAATGAGCAGTTCTTC.

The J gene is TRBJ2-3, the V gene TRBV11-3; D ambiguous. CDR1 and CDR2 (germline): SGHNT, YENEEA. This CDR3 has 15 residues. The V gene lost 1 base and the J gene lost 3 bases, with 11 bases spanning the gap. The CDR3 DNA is TGTGCCAGCAGCTTAGGTATTAAGCTGACAGATACGCAGTATTTT. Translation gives CASSLGIKLTDTQYF.

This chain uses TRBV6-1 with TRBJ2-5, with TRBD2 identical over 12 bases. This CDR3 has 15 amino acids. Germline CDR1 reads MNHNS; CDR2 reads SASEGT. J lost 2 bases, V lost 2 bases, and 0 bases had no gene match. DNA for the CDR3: TGTGCCAGCAGTGAACTAGCGGGAGGGCAAGAGACCCAGTACTTC. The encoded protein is CASSELAGGQETQYF.

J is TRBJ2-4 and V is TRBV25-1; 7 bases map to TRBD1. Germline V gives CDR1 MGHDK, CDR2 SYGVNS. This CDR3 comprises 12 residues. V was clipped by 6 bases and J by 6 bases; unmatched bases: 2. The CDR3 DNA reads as TGTGCCAGCAGCCGGGACAGAAACATTCAGTACTTC. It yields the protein CASSRDRNIQYF.

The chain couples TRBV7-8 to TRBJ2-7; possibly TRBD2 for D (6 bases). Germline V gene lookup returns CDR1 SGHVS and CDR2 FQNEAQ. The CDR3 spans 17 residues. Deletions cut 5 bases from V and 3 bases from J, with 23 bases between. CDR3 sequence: CASSARGLGGLGYEQYF. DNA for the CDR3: TGTGCCAGCAGCGCCCGAGGGTTGGGGGGACTCGGCTACGAGCAGTACTTC.

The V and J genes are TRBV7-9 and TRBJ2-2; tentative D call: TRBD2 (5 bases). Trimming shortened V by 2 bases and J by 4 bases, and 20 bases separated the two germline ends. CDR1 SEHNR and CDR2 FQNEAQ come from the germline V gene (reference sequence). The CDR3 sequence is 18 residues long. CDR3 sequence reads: CASSLSWRVGSVTGELFF. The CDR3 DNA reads TGTGCCAGCAGCTTAAGTTGGCGGGTGGGGAGTGTCACCGGGGAGCTGTTTTTT.

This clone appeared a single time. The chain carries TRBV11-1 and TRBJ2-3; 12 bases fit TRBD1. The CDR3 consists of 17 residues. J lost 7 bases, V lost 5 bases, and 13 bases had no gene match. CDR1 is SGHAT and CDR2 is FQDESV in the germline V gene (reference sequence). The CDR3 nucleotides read TGTGCCAGCAGCCCGAGGGGACAGGGGGCGAAACGACATACGCAGTATTTT. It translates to CASSPRGQGAKRHTQYF.

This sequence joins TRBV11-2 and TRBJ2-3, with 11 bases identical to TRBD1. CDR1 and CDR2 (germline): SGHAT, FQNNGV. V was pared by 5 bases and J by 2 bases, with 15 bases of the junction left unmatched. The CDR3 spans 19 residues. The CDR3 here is CASSPGQGASSRFTDTQYF. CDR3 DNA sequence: TGTGCCAGCAGCCCAGGACAGGGGGCGTCATCCCGGTTCACAGATACGCAGTATTTT.

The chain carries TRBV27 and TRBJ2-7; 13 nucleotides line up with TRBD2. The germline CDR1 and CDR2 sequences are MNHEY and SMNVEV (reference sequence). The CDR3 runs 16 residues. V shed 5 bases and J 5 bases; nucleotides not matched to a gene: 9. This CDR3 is CASSAWTSGSINEQYF. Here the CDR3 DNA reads TGTGCCAGCAGTGCTTGGACTAGCGGGAGTATCAACGAGCAGTACTTC.

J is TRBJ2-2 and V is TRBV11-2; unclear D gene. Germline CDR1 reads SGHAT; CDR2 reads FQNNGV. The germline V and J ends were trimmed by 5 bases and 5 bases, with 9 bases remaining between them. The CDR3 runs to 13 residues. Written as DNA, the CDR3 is TGTGCCAGCAGCCAAGACTTGACCGGGGAGCTGTTTTTT. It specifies CASSQDLTGELFF.

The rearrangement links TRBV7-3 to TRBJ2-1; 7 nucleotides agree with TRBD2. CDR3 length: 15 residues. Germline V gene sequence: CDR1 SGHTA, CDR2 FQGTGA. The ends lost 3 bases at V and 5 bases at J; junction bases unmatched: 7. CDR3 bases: TGTGCCAGCAGCTTGTTTCTAGCGGAGGACAATGAGCAGTTCTTC. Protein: CASSLFLAEDNEQFF. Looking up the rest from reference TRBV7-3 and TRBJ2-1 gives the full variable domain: GAGVSQTPSNKVTEKGKYVELRCDPISGHTALYWYRQSLGQGPEFLIYFQGTGAADDSGLPNDRFFAVRPEGSVSTLKIQRTERGDSAVYLCASSLFLAEDNEQFFGPGTRLTVL.

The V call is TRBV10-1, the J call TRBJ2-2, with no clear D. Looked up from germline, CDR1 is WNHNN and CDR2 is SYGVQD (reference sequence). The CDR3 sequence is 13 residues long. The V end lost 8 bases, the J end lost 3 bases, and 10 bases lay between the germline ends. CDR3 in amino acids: CASGQQDTGELFF. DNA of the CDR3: TGCGCCAGCGGGCAGCAGGACACCGGGGAGCTGTTTTTT.

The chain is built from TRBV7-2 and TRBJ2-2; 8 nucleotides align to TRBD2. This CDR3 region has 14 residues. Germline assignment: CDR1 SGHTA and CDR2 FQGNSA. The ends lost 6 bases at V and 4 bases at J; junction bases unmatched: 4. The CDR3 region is CASRLAESTGELFF. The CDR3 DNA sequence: TGTGCCAGCAGACTAGCGGAGAGCACCGGGGAGCTGTTTTTT.

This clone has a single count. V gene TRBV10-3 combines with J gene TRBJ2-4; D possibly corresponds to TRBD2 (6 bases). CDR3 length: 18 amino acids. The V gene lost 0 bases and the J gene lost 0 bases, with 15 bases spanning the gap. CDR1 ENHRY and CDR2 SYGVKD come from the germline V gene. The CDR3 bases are TGTGCCATCAGTGAGTCCCTTGGGGACTCTACAGCCAAAAACATTCAGTACTTC. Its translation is CAISESLGDSTAKNIQYF.

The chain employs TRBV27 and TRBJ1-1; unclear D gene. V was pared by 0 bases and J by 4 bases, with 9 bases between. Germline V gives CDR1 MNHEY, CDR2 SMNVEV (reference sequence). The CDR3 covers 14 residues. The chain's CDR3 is CASSLSTVGTEAFF. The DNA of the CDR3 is TGTGCCAGCAGTTTATCCACAGTGGGCACTGAAGCTTTCTTT.

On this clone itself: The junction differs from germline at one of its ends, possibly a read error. CDR3 region: CASAPDRFRDTGELFF. CDR3 bases: TGTGCCAGCGCACCGGACAGGTTTCGCGACACCGGGGAGCTGTTTTTT. The chain has TRBV18 and TRBJ2-2; 7 bases fit TRBD1. The V gene's germline CDR1 is KGHSH and CDR2 LQKENI. The CDR3 extends over 16 amino acids.

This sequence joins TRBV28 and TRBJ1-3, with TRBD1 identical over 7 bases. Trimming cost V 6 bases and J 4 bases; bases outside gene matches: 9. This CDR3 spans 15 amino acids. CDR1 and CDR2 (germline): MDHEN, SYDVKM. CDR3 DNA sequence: TGTGCCAGCAGCGAACAGGGGTGGTTAGGAAACACCATATATTTT. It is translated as CASSEQGWLGNTIYF.

The CDR3 DNA is TGTGCCAGTACCCCCATGACAGGGGCCGGTGAGCAGTTCTTC. Translated: CASTPMTGAGEQFF. This sequence joins TRBV19 and TRBJ2-1; 8 nucleotides agree with TRBD1. The CDR3 runs to 14 residues. Per the germline V gene, CDR1 is LNHDA and CDR2 is SQIVND (reference sequence). V was pared by 7 bases and J by 9 bases, with 11 bases of the junction left unmatched.

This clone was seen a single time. Written as DNA, the CDR3 is TGTGCCAGCAGTGCCAGCGCTGGGGCCAACGTCCTGACTTTC. Its protein product is CASSASAGANVLTF. The gene calls are TRBV25-1 and TRBJ2-6; no reliable D call. The V end lost 4 bases, the J end lost 2 bases, and 6 bases lay between the germline ends. Germline V gives CDR1 MGHDK, CDR2 SYGVNS. The CDR3 runs to 14 residues.